These 3 T cell receptor beta chains were sequenced from one sample in a study of T cell repertoires in cytomegalovirus infection (dated by TCRdb to about 2019). Sequenced using an Illumina HiSeq 1500. TCRdb itself trimmed the public reads at Q25 with fastp, ran MiXCR and retained productive beta chains. Rows with a matching CDR3 protein are joined into one entry that keeps the most common DNA and genes. The sample table contains some 800,000 distinct CDR3 sequences; only one count was recorded for approximately 29% of them. Around 11% of the sample is held by the ten biggest clonotypes. Their cognate antigens are unknown. The intended sense of this specimen's treatment or condition label: in vitro stimulation with specific CMV peptide epitopes to enrich CMV-specific T cells. Sequencing was performed on cultured CD8+ T cells from PBMCs, taken from culture after CMV antigen stimulation. All receptors come from a human donor in good health (CMV status not recorded). Some clones in this sample may be carry-over from other donors' samples.

This clonotype was recorded many times. This sequence joins TRBV7-9 and TRBJ2-7, with D unresolved. V gave up 0 bases and J gave up 7 bases, with 4 bases separating them. There are 11 residues in the CDR3. CDR1 is SEHNR, CDR2 FQNEAQ, per germline (reference sequence). The DNA of the CDR3 is TGTGCCAGCAGCTTAGCGGATGAGCAGTACTTC. Protein sequence: CASSLADEQYF.

Many counts were recorded for this clonotype. The chain has TRBV7-2 and TRBJ1-1; D ambiguous. The CDR3 length is 21 residues. Germline-derived CDR1 and CDR2 are SGHTA and FQGNSA. Trimming stripped 3 bases from V and 2 bases from J, with 31 bases between. The CDR3 here is CASSFTSENVIAGVGNTEAFF. As DNA, the CDR3 is TGTGCCAGCAGCTTCACATCAGAAAACGTTATAGCTGGAGTAGGAAACACTGAAGCTTTCTTT.

The table lists this clonotype with many counts. The rearrangement joins TRBV7-2 to TRBJ1-4; D is possibly TRBD1 (6 bases). With 5 bases removed from V and 5 bases from J, the gap between germline ends came to 15 bases. The CDR3 has 15 residues. Looked up from germline, CDR1 is SGHTA and CDR2 is FQGNSA. CDR3 nucleotides: TGTGCCAGCAGCCCTAAGGACAGCTTAAATGAAAAACTGTTTTTT. Its protein product is CASSPKDSLNEKLFF.